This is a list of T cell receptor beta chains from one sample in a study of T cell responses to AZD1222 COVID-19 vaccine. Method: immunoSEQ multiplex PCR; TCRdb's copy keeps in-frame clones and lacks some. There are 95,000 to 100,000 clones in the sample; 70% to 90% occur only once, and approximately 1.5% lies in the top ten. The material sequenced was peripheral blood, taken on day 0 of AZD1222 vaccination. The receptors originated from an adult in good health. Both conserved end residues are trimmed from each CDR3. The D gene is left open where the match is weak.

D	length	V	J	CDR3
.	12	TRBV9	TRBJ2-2	ASSPRANTGELF
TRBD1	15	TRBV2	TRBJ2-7	ASSAGQGAPKTSEQY
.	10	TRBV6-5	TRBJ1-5	ASNRANQPQH
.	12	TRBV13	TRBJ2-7	ASSSPHLGDEQY
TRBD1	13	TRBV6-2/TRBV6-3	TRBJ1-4	ASSRAGGDGEKLF
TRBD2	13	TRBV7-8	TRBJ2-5	ASSWETSGGVTQY
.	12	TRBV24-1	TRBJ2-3	ATSDVQFADTQY
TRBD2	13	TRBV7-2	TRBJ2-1	ASSWTSGGGNEQF
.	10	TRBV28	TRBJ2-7	ASSQSGLEQY
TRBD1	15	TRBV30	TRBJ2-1	AWSMDRGQWAYNEQF